This is a list of T cell receptor beta chains from one sample in a study of T cell responses to AZD1222 COVID-19 vaccine. Produced via immunoSEQ multiplex PCR; TCRdb's table is partial and in-frame only. The sample lists over 95,000 clones, about 86% occurring once. The material was peripheral blood, obtained on day 0 of AZD1222 vaccination. These receptors came from an adult in good health. Both conserved end residues are part of each CDR3. The D gene is left open where the match is weak. Size is stated for part of the rows, as once, few or many counts, or as a class when the clone is expanded.

d_call: NA
v_call: TRBV9
j_call: TRBJ2-5
clone_size: NA
cdr3_length: 15
cdr3_nt: TGTGCCAGCAGCGTAGGGGGAGGGGGCGTAGAGACCCAGTACTTC
cdr3_aa: CASSVGGGGVETQYF

d_call: TRBD1
v_call: TRBV7-9
j_call: TRBJ1-4
clone_size: NA
cdr3_length: 15
cdr3_nt: TGTGCCAGCAGCTTAGGGGGACAGGGGATCGAAAAACTGTTTTTT
cdr3_aa: CASSLGGQGIEKLFF

d_call: NA
v_call: TRBV29-1
j_call: TRBJ1-2
clone_size: NA
cdr3_length: 18
cdr3_nt: TGCAGCGTTGAAATGGCCCCCGGCGGTGGGGGAGCTAACTATGGCTACACCTTC
cdr3_aa: CSVEMAPGGGGANYGYTF

d_call: TRBD1
v_call: TRBV27
j_call: TRBJ1-2
clone_size: NA
cdr3_length: 16
cdr3_nt: TGTGCCAGCAGTCCCTGGACAGGGGGCCGCGGGGATGGCTACACCTTC
cdr3_aa: CASSPWTGGRGDGYTF

d_call: NA
v_call: TRBV30
j_call: TRBJ2-3
clone_size: few
cdr3_length: 14
cdr3_nt: TGTGCCTGGAGCCTAGGCCCGGGCACAGATACGCAGTATTTT
cdr3_aa: CAWSLGPGTDTQYF

d_call: NA
v_call: TRBV30
j_call: TRBJ2-5
clone_size: NA
cdr3_length: 13
cdr3_nt: TGTGCCTGGAGTGCCCGGGCCCAAGAGACCCAGTACTTC
cdr3_aa: CAWSARAQETQYF

d_call: NA
v_call: TRBV7-9
j_call: TRBJ1-2
clone_size: NA
cdr3_length: 13
cdr3_nt: TGTGCCAGCAGCTCCAACACGGTCCCAAGCTACACCTTC
cdr3_aa: CASSSNTVPSYTF

d_call: TRBD2
v_call: TRBV28
j_call: TRBJ2-3
clone_size: NA
cdr3_length: 16
cdr3_nt: TGTGCCAGCAGTTTTTGGGAACTAGCGGTTACAGATACGCAGTATTTT
cdr3_aa: CASSFWELAVTDTQYF

d_call: NA
v_call: TRBV2
j_call: TRBJ1-5
clone_size: NA
cdr3_length: 16
cdr3_nt: TGTGCCAGCAGTGAGAACCTACTTTATAGCAATCAGCCCCAGCATTTT
cdr3_aa: CASSENLLYSNQPQHF

d_call: NA
v_call: TRBV15
j_call: TRBJ2-2
clone_size: NA
cdr3_length: 15
cdr3_nt: TGTGCCACCAGCAGAGTTTCCGGGGACGCCGGGGAGCTGTTTTTT
cdr3_aa: CATSRVSGDAGELFF

d_call: TRBD2
v_call: TRBV7-9
j_call: TRBJ2-1
clone_size: NA
cdr3_length: 15
cdr3_nt: TGTGCCAGCAGACTCGGGACTAGCGGCAACAATGAGCAGTTCTTC
cdr3_aa: CASRLGTSGNNEQFF

d_call: NA
v_call: TRBV2
j_call: TRBJ2-2
clone_size: NA
cdr3_length: 14
cdr3_nt: TGTGCCAGCAACAGGGACATACGCGCCGGGGAGCTGTTTTTT
cdr3_aa: CASNRDIRAGELFF

d_call: TRBD1
v_call: TRBV6-5
j_call: TRBJ1-2
clone_size: NA
cdr3_length: 12
cdr3_nt: TGTGCCAGCAGTCTCAGACAGGGAGGCTACACCTTC
cdr3_aa: CASSLRQGGYTF

d_call: TRBD2
v_call: TRBV3-1/TRBV3-2
j_call: TRBJ2-4
clone_size: NA
cdr3_length: 14
cdr3_nt: TGTGCCAGCAGCCCCACTAGCGAATTAAACATTCAGTACTTC
cdr3_aa: CASSPTSELNIQYF

d_call: NA
v_call: TRBV11-2
j_call: TRBJ2-4
clone_size: NA
cdr3_length: 13
cdr3_nt: TGTGCCACCAAGGGTAGAGGCAAAAACATTCAGTACTTC
cdr3_aa: CATKGRGKNIQYF

d_call: NA
v_call: TRBV19
j_call: TRBJ1-5
clone_size: few
cdr3_length: 15
cdr3_nt: TGTGCCAGTAGTATGGGGGCGGGGAGAGGTCAGCCCCAGCATTTT
cdr3_aa: CASSMGAGRGQPQHF

d_call: NA
v_call: TRBV28
j_call: TRBJ1-6
clone_size: NA
cdr3_length: 17
cdr3_nt: TGTGCCAGCAGTTTATGGGGCACCCAGTACTATAATTCACCCCTCCACTTT
cdr3_aa: CASSLWGTQYYNSPLHF

d_call: NA
v_call: TRBV21-1
j_call: TRBJ1-4
clone_size: NA
cdr3_length: 14
cdr3_nt: TGTGCCAGCAGCAAAGCGCTCGGCAGTGAAAAACTGTTTTTT
cdr3_aa: CASSKALGSEKLFF

d_call: NA
v_call: TRBV6-5
j_call: TRBJ2-7
clone_size: medium-sized
cdr3_length: 15
cdr3_nt: TGTGCCAGCAGTTACCGCCGAGGCGGATCCTACGAGCAGTACTTC
cdr3_aa: CASSYRRGGSYEQYF

d_call: TRBD1
v_call: TRBV18
j_call: TRBJ1-1
clone_size: NA
cdr3_length: 15
cdr3_nt: TGTGCCAGCTCAGCACTCCTCACAGGGGGAGTTGAAGCTTTCTTT
cdr3_aa: CASSALLTGGVEAFF

d_call: TRBD2
v_call: TRBV2
j_call: TRBJ2-5
clone_size: NA
cdr3_length: 14
cdr3_nt: TGTGCCAGCAATTCTCTTACTAGCGATCCGACCCAGTACTTC
cdr3_aa: CASNSLTSDPTQYF

d_call: NA
v_call: TRBV27
j_call: TRBJ1-1
clone_size: NA
cdr3_length: 14
cdr3_nt: TGTGCCAGCAGTTTATGGCCAGGGTCGGTGGAAGCTTTCTTT
cdr3_aa: CASSLWPGSVEAFF

d_call: NA
v_call: TRBV21-1
j_call: TRBJ1-2
clone_size: NA
cdr3_length: 16
cdr3_nt: TGTGCCAGCACCTGGAGAAAGCCAGGCCCTAACTATGGCTACACCTTC
cdr3_aa: CASTWRKPGPNYGYTF

d_call: TRBD1
v_call: TRBV9
j_call: TRBJ2-1
clone_size: NA
cdr3_length: 15
cdr3_nt: TGTGCCAGCAGCGTAGTTGGACAGGGGGTAAATGAGCAGTTCTTC
cdr3_aa: CASSVVGQGVNEQFF

d_call: NA
v_call: TRBV5-4
j_call: TRBJ1-6
clone_size: NA
cdr3_length: 14
cdr3_nt: TGTGCCAGCAGCCCGGGGGGAGGTTATTCACCCCTCCACTTT
cdr3_aa: CASSPGGGYSPLHF

d_call: NA
v_call: TRBV6-1
j_call: TRBJ2-2
clone_size: NA
cdr3_length: 16
cdr3_nt: TGTGCCAGCAGTGAAACCCCTGTTCGGGTGACCGGGGAGCTGTTTTTT
cdr3_aa: CASSETPVRVTGELFF

d_call: NA
v_call: TRBV7-2
j_call: TRBJ2-2
clone_size: once
cdr3_length: 15
cdr3_nt: TGTGCCAGCAGCTTAGGTCCACTATCCACCGGGGAGCTGTTTTTT
cdr3_aa: CASSLGPLSTGELFF

d_call: NA
v_call: TRBV6-5
j_call: TRBJ2-3
clone_size: once
cdr3_length: 14
cdr3_nt: TGTGCCAGCAGGCCAGGGGGAGGTACAGATACGCAGTATTTT
cdr3_aa: CASRPGGGTDTQYF

d_call: NA
v_call: TRBV5-1
j_call: TRBJ2-5
clone_size: few
cdr3_length: 15
cdr3_nt: TGCGCCAGCAGCTTATCCCCGATCAGCAGAGAGACCCAGTACTTC
cdr3_aa: CASSLSPISRETQYF

d_call: NA
v_call: TRBV27
j_call: TRBJ1-1
clone_size: NA
cdr3_length: 12
cdr3_nt: TGTGCCAGCAGCCATCCATCTGGAATAGCTTTCTTT
cdr3_aa: CASSHPSGIAFF

d_call: TRBD1
v_call: TRBV7-9
j_call: TRBJ1-3
clone_size: few
cdr3_length: 15
cdr3_nt: TGTGCCAGCAGACCGCAGGGGGCGCCTGGAAACACCATATATTTT
cdr3_aa: CASRPQGAPGNTIYF

d_call: NA
v_call: TRBV28
j_call: TRBJ1-5
clone_size: NA
cdr3_length: 12
cdr3_nt: TGTGCCAGCAGGCCCGGGGGTCAGCCCCAGCATTTT
cdr3_aa: CASRPGGQPQHF

d_call: TRBD2
v_call: TRBV7-9
j_call: TRBJ2-7
clone_size: NA
cdr3_length: 14
cdr3_nt: TGTGCCAGCAGCTTTAGCGGGAGTGGCTACGAGCAGTACTTC
cdr3_aa: CASSFSGSGYEQYF

d_call: NA
v_call: TRBV7-9
j_call: TRBJ2-2
clone_size: NA
cdr3_length: 12
cdr3_nt: TGTGCCAGCAGCCGAAGCACCGGGGAGCTGTTTTTT
cdr3_aa: CASSRSTGELFF